The T cell receptor (beta chain) described here comes from a study of cytomegalovirus exposure and HLA in healthy donors. Regarding the study as a whole: Certain indistinguishable V segments, among them TRBV6-2 and TRBV6-3, were excluded.

Vbeta (60) and Jbeta (13) primers were used in the PCR. Some clones are missing from TCRdb's copy, which holds only in-frame ones; the method was immunoSEQ multiplex PCR. Of some 190,000 clones listed, roughly 80% are singletons. The CDR3 is made up of 16 amino acids. Looked up from germline, CDR1 is GTSNPN and CDR2 is SVGIG (reference sequence). After removal of 8 bases from V and 0 bases from J, the junction contained 10 bases not matched to a gene. In its sample, this clone was seen a few times. The antigen is unknown. Sequencing was carried out using PBMCs. The V call is TRBV30, the J call TRBJ2-6; 7 bases agree with TRBD2. This receptor was obtained from a man aged 40-50 years in good health and CMV-seronegative. DNA of the CDR3: TGTGCCCTTCGGGGGGTCAAAACCTCTGGGGCCAACGTCCTGACTTTC. Translating gives CALRGVKTSGANVLTF.